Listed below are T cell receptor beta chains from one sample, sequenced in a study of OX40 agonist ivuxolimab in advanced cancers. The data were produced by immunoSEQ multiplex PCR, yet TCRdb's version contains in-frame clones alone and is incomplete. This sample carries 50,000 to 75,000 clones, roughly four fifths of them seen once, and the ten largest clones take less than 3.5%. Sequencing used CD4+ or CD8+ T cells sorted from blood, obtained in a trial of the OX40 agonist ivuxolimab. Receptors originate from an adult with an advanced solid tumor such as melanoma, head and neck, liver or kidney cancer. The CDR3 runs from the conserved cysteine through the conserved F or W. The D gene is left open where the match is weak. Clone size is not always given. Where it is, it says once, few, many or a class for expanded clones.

CSVGVDHEQFF | TGCAGCGTGGGGGTCGATCATGAGCAGTTCTTC | TRBJ2-1 | TRBV29-1 | NA | NA
CASSGPESADTQYF | TGTGCCAGCAGCGGACCCGAAAGTGCAGATACGCAGTATTTT | TRBJ2-3 | TRBV2 | NA | NA
CASSPHPLGTTYEQYF | TGTGCCAGTAGTCCTCACCCCCTCGGGACAACCTACGAGCAGTACTTC | TRBJ2-7 | TRBV19 | NA | NA
CATSREGTGAYEQYF | TGTGCCACCAGCAGAGAAGGGACAGGGGCGTACGAGCAGTACTTC | TRBJ2-7 | TRBV15 | NA | TRBD1
CASRWRAGGGGYTF | TGTGCCAGTAGATGGCGTGCAGGGGGCGGCGGCTACACCTTC | TRBJ1-2 | TRBV19 | NA | TRBD1
CASRGPGEETQYF | TGTGCCAGCAGGGGCCCCGGGGAAGAGACCCAGTACTTC | TRBJ2-5 | TRBV6-5 | few | NA
CASSQERGLGYGYTF | TGCGCCAGCAGCCAAGAAAGGGGTTTGGGCTATGGCTACACCTTC | TRBJ1-2 | TRBV4-3 | NA | NA
CASRDPGQFTSYEQYF | TGTGCCAGCAGAGATCCGGGACAGTTCACTTCCTACGAGCAGTACTTC | TRBJ2-7 | TRBV6-6 | NA | TRBD1
CASSPGPLQMVSGELFF | TGCGCCAGCAGCCCTGGTCCACTACAAATGGTATCCGGGGAGCTGTTTTTT | TRBJ2-2 | TRBV5-1 | NA | NA
CASSFISEGTGANVLTF | TGTGCCAGCAGTTTTATTTCGGAGGGAACTGGGGCCAACGTCCTGACTTTC | TRBJ2-6 | TRBV28 | NA | NA
CAWSEGAGYTF | TGTGCCTGGAGTGAAGGAGCGGGCTACACCTTC | TRBJ1-2 | TRBV30 | few | NA
CASSRGLAGGDTDTQYF | TGTGCCAGCAGCCGGGGACTAGCGGGGGGGGACACAGATACGCAGTATTTT | TRBJ2-3 | TRBV5-4 | NA | TRBD2
CASRDPGQAYFYEQYF | TGTGCCAGCAGGGACCCCGGACAGGCGTACTTCTACGAGCAGTACTTC | TRBJ2-7 | TRBV6-6 | NA | TRBD1
CASSPPQGQIATNEKLFF | TGTGCCAGCAGCCCACCCCAGGGGCAGATTGCAACTAATGAAAAACTGTTTTTT | TRBJ1-4 | TRBV7-9 | NA | NA
CASRPLGLSYNSPLHF | TGTGCCAGCAGACCACTCGGACTCTCCTATAATTCACCCCTCCACTTT | TRBJ1-6 | TRBV2 | few | NA
CASRSQGAPTDTQYF | TGTGCCAGCAGGTCACAGGGGGCGCCGACAGATACGCAGTATTTT | TRBJ2-3 | TRBV2 | NA | TRBD1
CASTIGMGGSDTQYF | TGTGCCAGCACCATAGGAATGGGAGGGTCCGATACGCAGTATTTT | TRBJ2-3 | TRBV6-1 | few | TRBD2
CASSEPGHPHTEAFF | TGTGCCAGCAGCGAGCCGGGACACCCTCACACTGAAGCTTTCTTT | TRBJ1-1 | TRBV7-8 | NA | NA